These 19 T cell receptor beta chains originate from one sample sequenced in a study of OX40 agonist ivuxolimab in advanced cancers. Only in-frame clones appear in the TCRdb table, and some are missing; sequencing was by immunoSEQ multiplex PCR. Here the sample spans tens of thousands of clones, about 86% being singletons. The sequences come from CD4+ or CD8+ T cells sorted from blood, collected in a trial of the OX40 agonist ivuxolimab. The receptors were gathered from an adult with an advanced solid tumor such as melanoma, head and neck, liver or kidney cancer.

The chain links TRBV19 to TRBJ2-1; 7 bases line up with TRBD1. After removal of 5 bases from V and 5 bases from J, the junction contained 6 bases not matched to a gene. Germline CDR1 LNHDA, CDR2 SQIVND (reference sequence). The length of the CDR3 is 14 residues. CDR3 bases: TGTGCCAGTAGTCCCCGGGACAGTAACAATGAGCAGTTCTTC. Its translation: CASSPRDSNNEQFF.

V and J are TRBV30 and TRBJ1-2; D gene uncertain. Germline CDR1 is GTSNPN and CDR2 is SVGIG (reference sequence). Trimming shortened V by 0 bases and J by 9 bases, and 14 bases separated the two germline ends. There are 13 residues in the CDR3. The CDR3 coding sequence is TGTGCCTGGAGTGTAACCTGGGAGAGGAGCTACACCTTC. Its protein is CAWSVTWERSYTF. Full variable domain (remainder filled in from reference TRBV30 and TRBJ1-2): SQTIHQWPATLVQPVGSPLSLECTVEGTSNPNLYWYRQAAGRGLQLLFYSVGIGQISSEVPQNLSASRPQDRQFILSSKKLLLSDSGFYLCAWSVTWERSYTFGSGTRLTVV.

The chain combines TRBV29-1 with TRBJ1-1, with 9 positions matching TRBD1. Unmatched junction bases numbered 10, after V lost 6 bases and J lost 2 bases. Germline assignment: CDR1 SQVTM and CDR2 ANQGSEA. The CDR3 runs 15 residues. The CDR3 here is CSVTPGQGINTEAFF. The CDR3 DNA follows: TGCAGCGTGACGCCGGGACAGGGTATTAACACTGAAGCTTTCTTT. Full variable domain (missing parts from reference TRBV29-1 and TRBJ1-1): SAVISQKPSRDICQRGTSLTIQCQVDSQVTMMFWYRQQPGQSLTLIATANQGSEATYESGFVIDKFPISRPNLTFSTLTVSNMSPEDSSIYLCSVTPGQGINTEAFFGQGTRLTVV.

CDR3 in DNA: TGTGCCAGCAGCCCCTTCGGGGCCGAGTACCAAGAGACCCAGTACTTC. Protein product: CASSPFGAEYQETQYF. This rearrangement joins TRBV7-6 to TRBJ2-5, with D perhaps being TRBD1 or TRBD2 (5 bases each). The CDR3 contains 16 residues. Germline V gives CDR1 SGHVS, CDR2 FNYEAQ. V was shortened by 5 bases and J by 0 bases, with 16 bases between the two germline ends.

V gene TRBV5-1 combines with J gene TRBJ2-3, with 7 positions matching TRBD1. Unmatched junction bases numbered 12, after V lost 4 bases and J lost 4 bases. The V gene's germline CDR1 is SGHRS and CDR2 YFSETQ. The CDR3 has 16 amino acids. CDR3 DNA sequence: TGCGCCAGCAGCACCCCGGACAGGAGCTGGGCAGATACGCAGTATTTT. As protein: CASSTPDRSWADTQYF. The whole variable domain, filled in from reference TRBV5-1 and TRBJ2-3, reads KAGVTQTPRYLIKTRGQQVTLSCSPISGHRSVSWYQQTPGQGLQFLFEYFSETQRNKGNFPGRFSGRQFSNSRSEMNVSTLELGDSALYLCASSTPDRSWADTQYFGPGTRLTVL.

The chain employs TRBV19 and TRBJ1-1; D uncertain. CDR1 is LNHDA, CDR2 SQIVND, per germline (reference sequence). V lost 4 bases, J lost 1 base, and 13 bases lay in between. The CDR3 extends over 15 amino acids. CDR3 protein: CASSTGVRTNTEAFF. CDR3 in DNA: TGTGCCAGTAGTACTGGGGTCAGGACGAACACTGAAGCTTTCTTT.

The V call is TRBV7-3, the J call TRBJ2-2; no clear D gene. The CDR3 covers 13 residues. V was trimmed by 2 bases and J by 1 base, leaving 2 bases between them. In germline, CDR1 is SGHTA, CDR2 FQGTGA. The CDR3 sequence: CASSLENTGELFF. The CDR3 DNA is TGTGCCAGCAGCTTAGAGAACACCGGGGAGCTGTTTTTT. Variable domain in full (rest from reference TRBV7-3 and TRBJ2-2): GAGVSQTPSNKVTEKGKYVELRCDPISGHTALYWYRQSLGQGPEFLIYFQGTGAADDSGLPNDRFFAVRPEGSVSTLKIQRTERGDSAVYLCASSLENTGELFFGEGSRLTVL.

This chain joins TRBV27 and TRBJ2-4, with 9 bases identical to TRBD1. The CDR3 consists of 18 residues. Germline CDR1 MNHEY, CDR2 SMNVEV (reference sequence). V shed 5 bases and J 1 base; nucleotides not matched to a gene: 12. CDR3 loop: CASSPGTGFGLAKNIQYF. The CDR3 bases are TGTGCCAGCAGTCCCGGGACAGGGTTTGGTCTTGCCAAAAACATTCAGTACTTC.

The chain has TRBV19 and TRBJ2-2, with D possibly being TRBD2 (5 bases). CDR1 is LNHDA and CDR2 is SQIVND in the germline V gene (reference sequence). The CDR3 sequence is 14 residues long. Trimming left V 7 bases short and J 2 bases short, with 11 bases between. CDR3 DNA: TGTGCCAGTAAGGCGGGCGTAAACACCGGGGAGCTGTTTTTT. As protein: CASKAGVNTGELFF. The complete variable domain, with remaining parts taken from reference TRBV19 and TRBJ2-2, reads DGGITQSPKYLFRKEGQNVTLSCEQNLNHDAMYWYRQDPGQGLRLIYYSQIVNDFQKGDIAEGYSVSREKKESFPLTVTSAQKNPTAFYLCASKAGVNTGELFFGEGSRLTVL.

The chain combines TRBV27 with TRBJ2-5; D is possibly TRBD2 (5 bases). V was clipped by 0 bases and J by 5 bases, with 13 bases between them. This CDR3 has 15 residues. In germline, CDR1 is MNHEY, CDR2 SMNVEV (reference sequence). This CDR3 is CASSLSRGSWETQYF. The CDR3 bases are TGTGCCAGCAGTTTATCCCGGGGTAGCTGGGAGACCCAGTACTTC.

The chain joins TRBV18 to TRBJ1-6; 11 bases fit TRBD1. The CDR3 has 16 residues. Germline values: CDR1 KGHSH, CDR2 LQKENI. Germline trimming cut 3 bases from V and 8 bases from J; bases unmatched to any gene: 6. This CDR3 is CASSPSGDRGYSPLHF. The CDR3 coding sequence is TGTGCCAGCTCACCGTCCGGGGACAGGGGGTATTCACCCCTCCACTTT. The full variable domain, completed using reference TRBV18 and TRBJ1-6, is NAGVMQNPRHLVRRRGQEARLRCSPMKGHSHVYWYRQLPEEGLKFMVYLQKENIIDESGMPKERFSAEFPKEGPSILRIQQVVRGDSAAYFCASSPSGDRGYSPLHFGNGTRLTVT.

The rearrangement links TRBV19 to TRBJ2-7, with 9 bases aligning to TRBD2. The CDR3 extends over 16 amino acids. Germline V gene data show CDR1 as LNHDA and CDR2 as SQIVND (reference sequence). V lost 6 bases to trimming and J lost 3 bases; unmatched junction nucleotides: 12. The CDR3, as DNA: TGTGCCAGTAGCCCCTCGGGTAGCGGGAGAGGCTACGAGCAGTACTTC. Protein sequence: CASSPSGSGRGYEQYF.

This clone was counted a few times. Distinct nucleotide sequences in the sample also encode this CDR3. The CDR3 protein is CASSYSGEKLFF. For the CDR3, the DNA is TGTGCCAGCAGTTACTCGGGGGAAAAACTGTTTTTT. The J gene is TRBJ1-4, the V gene TRBV6-5; D is unclear. Germline V gene data show CDR1 as MNHEY and CDR2 as SVGAGI. V lost 0 bases, J lost 8 bases, and 4 bases lay in between. This CDR3 spans 12 amino acids.

The chain is built from TRBV11-3 and TRBJ2-3, with TRBD1 matching over 9 bases. The CDR3 extends over 14 amino acids. Trimming took 5 bases from V and 4 from J; bases not matched to a gene: 4. CDR1 SGHNT and CDR2 YENEEA come from the germline V gene. The CDR3 DNA is TGTGCCAGCAGCCCGGGACAGGGTTCAGATACGCAGTATTTT. This encodes CASSPGQGSDTQYF.

The genes are TRBV15 and TRBJ2-2; D unclear. Between the trimmed V and J ends, which lost 2 bases and 6 bases, there was a span of 4 bases. Germline CDR1 LNHNV, CDR2 YYDKDF (reference sequence). CDR3 length: 12 residues. CDR3 residues: CATSRMSGELFF. The CDR3 DNA sequence: TGTGCCACCAGCAGAATGTCCGGGGAGCTGTTTTTT.

This clone came up once. This chain connects TRBV6-1 to TRBJ1-2; 8 nucleotides match TRBD1. The CDR3 sequence is 15 residues long. Trimming at V came to 7 bases and at J to 4 bases, leaving 11 bases not matched to a gene. Germline lookup yields CDR1 MNHNS and CDR2 SASEGT. CDR3 residues: CASNLEGGQGYGYTF. CDR3 DNA sequence: TGTGCCAGCAATCTAGAGGGAGGACAGGGCTATGGCTACACCTTC.

As to this clone: An end of the junction does not agree with germline; a read error may underlie this. This chain links TRBV4-1 with TRBJ1-1, with D maybe TRBD1 (6 bases). The CDR3 sequence is 14 residues long. Germline CDR1 MGHRA, CDR2 YSYEKL. This CDR3 is CASSRATGNPEAFF. CDR3 nucleotides: TGCGCCAGCAGCCGTGCTACAGGGAACCCTGAAGCTTTCTTT.

The chain uses TRBV5-1 and TRBJ2-1; weak D call: TRBD2 (5 bases). The germline V and J ends were trimmed by 2 bases and 4 bases, with 13 bases remaining between them. This CDR3 is built from 15 residues. CDR1 SGHRS and CDR2 YFSETQ come from the germline V gene. CDR3 amino acids: CASSFGDGEYNEQFF. In nucleotides, the CDR3 is TGCGCCAGCAGCTTCGGGGATGGCGAGTACAATGAGCAGTTCTTC. The complete variable domain, with remaining parts taken from reference TRBV5-1 and TRBJ2-1, reads KAGVTQTPRYLIKTRGQQVTLSCSPISGHRSVSWYQQTPGQGLQFLFEYFSETQRNKGNFPGRFSGRQFSNSRSEMNVSTLELGDSALYLCASSFGDGEYNEQFFGPGTRLTVL.

The chain has TRBV9 and TRBJ2-7; tentative D call: TRBD2 (5 bases). Germline CDR1 is SGDLS and CDR2 is YYNGEE. V was cut by 2 bases and J by 7 bases, with 13 bases left in between. The CDR3 runs 13 residues. CDR3 DNA: TGTGCCAGCAGCGTTAGACTACACGGGGAGCAGTACTTC. This sequence encodes CASSVRLHGEQYF. The variable domain in full, with the rest retrieved from reference TRBV9 and TRBJ2-7, is DSGVTQTPKHLITATGQRVTLRCSPRSGDLSVYWYQQSLDQGLQFLIQYYNGEERAKGNILERFSAQQFPDLHSELNLSSLELGDSALYFCASSVRLHGEQYFGPGTRLTVT.